Listed below are T cell receptor beta chains from one sample, sequenced in a study of blood T cell repertoires in COVID-19. Sequencing was performed with immunoSEQ multiplex PCR; in TCRdb, only in-frame clones are kept and a portion is missing. Of 150,000 or so clones in the sample, more than 80% were seen once. The specimen was peripheral blood. The receptors were sampled from a young man with COVID-19, enrolled during active disease. Both conserved end residues are part of each CDR3. A D gene is named only where the DNA matches it firmly. Size is stated for part of the rows, as once, few or many counts, or as a class when the clone is expanded.

15 | TRBJ2-7 | - | TRBD2 | TRBV18 | TGTGCCAGCTCACCTGAACGTAGCGGGAGCCACGAGCAGTACTTC | CASSPERSGSHEQYF
15 | TRBJ2-7 | - | - | TRBV28 | TGTGCCAGCAGTCCCCCCCCAGGGTCATCCTACGAGCAGTACTTC | CASSPPPGSSYEQYF
15 | TRBJ1-2 | - | - | TRBV27 | TGTGCCAGCAGTCAGGGTCTTACGGCTAACTATGGCTACACCTTC | CASSQGLTANYGYTF
14 | TRBJ2-5 | - | - | TRBV2 | TGTGCCAGCAGTGAAGAACAGGGTGGAAAGACCCAGTACTTC | CASSEEQGGKTQYF
16 | TRBJ2-5 | - | TRBD2 | TRBV28 | TGTGCCAGCAGTTTATCCCTAGCGGGGGGGCTTTGGACCCAGTACTTC | CASSLSLAGGLWTQYF
17 | TRBJ2-1 | - | TRBD2 | TRBV6-2/TRBV6-3 | TGTGCCAGCAGTTACGCGACTAGCGGGAGGGTTAGGAATGAGCAGTTCTTC | CASSYATSGRVRNEQFF
15 | TRBJ1-6 | once | - | TRBV7-2 | TGTGCCAGCAGCTTATCGTTGGCCGCTAATTCACCCCTCCACTTT | CASSLSLAANSPLHF
11 | TRBJ1-5 | - | - | TRBV27 | TGTGCCAGCAGTTTAGGGGGCACCCAGCATTTT | CASSLGGTQHF
13 | TRBJ2-1 | - | TRBD1 | TRBV19 | TGTGCCAGTAGGGTTACAGGGGACAATGAGCAGTTCTTC | CASRVTGDNEQFF
19 | TRBJ2-6 | - | - | TRBV21-1 | TGTGCCAGCAGCAACCCCAGTACGGGGGGGGGCTCTGGGGCCAACGTCCTGACTTTC | CASSNPSTGGGSGANVLTF
15 | TRBJ1-5 | - | - | TRBV27 | TGTGCCAGCAGTCCACAGGGTTATAGCAATCAGCCCCAGCATTTT | CASSPQGYSNQPQHF
16 | TRBJ1-1 | - | TRBD1 | TRBV5-6 | TGTGCCAGCAACGTCCCGGGACAGGGGTCGGTGACTGAAGCTTTCTTT | CASNVPGQGSVTEAFF
17 | TRBJ1-4 | - | TRBD1 | TRBV19 | TGTGCCAGTAGTGACCGGGACAGAGCCACAACTAATGAAAAACTGCTTTTT | CASSDRDRATTNEKLLF
13 | TRBJ1-4 | - | - | TRBV4-1 | TGCGCCAGCAGTAGGGGTATCCCTGAAAAACTGCTTTTT | CASSRGIPEKLLF
13 | TRBJ1-1 | - | - | TRBV6-4 | TGTGCCAGCAGTGAAGGTGCGAGAGGCGCCGCTTTCTTT | CASSEGARGAAFF
14 | TRBJ2-7 | - | TRBD2 | TRBV6-5 | TGTGCCAGCATGCCGCTAGCGGGGGTCTACGAGCAGTACTTC | CASMPLAGVYEQYF
15 | TRBJ1-1 | - | - | TRBV7-9 | TGTGCCAGCAGCTTAGGGGGAGGGATGCGAACTGAAGCTTTCTTT | CASSLGGGMRTEAFF
13 | TRBJ2-2 | few | TRBD1 | TRBV11-1 | TGTGCCAGCAGGATAACAGGGGGCGGGGAGCTGTTTTTT | CASRITGGGELFF
12 | TRBJ2-7 | - | - | TRBV6-6 | TGTGCCAGCAGAGCCAGGGCCTACGAGCAGTACTTC | CASRARAYEQYF
13 | TRBJ1-5 | once | - | TRBV3-1/TRBV3-2 | TGTGCCAGCAGCCAAGTAAGGGGTCAGCCCCAGCATTTT | CASSQVRGQPQHF
18 | TRBJ2-7 | - | - | TRBV6-2/TRBV6-3 | TGTGCCAGCAGTTATTTGACGCGACAGGAGTTTCCGGTATACGAGCAGTACTTC | CASSYLTRQEFPVYEQYF
15 | TRBJ2-1 | - | TRBD2 | TRBV9 | TGTGCCAGCAGCGTAGGGACTAGCGCTTACAATGAGCAGTTCTTC | CASSVGTSAYNEQFF
12 | TRBJ2-3 | - | - | TRBV27 | TGTGCCAGCAGTTTGGAGGGTCGTACGCAGTATTTT | CASSLEGRTQYF
19 | TRBJ2-3 | - | TRBD2 | TRBV10-3 | TGTGCCATCAGTGAGTTTCCCCCTGGACTAGCGGGAGGGGCTTCTACGCAGTATTTT | CAISEFPPGLAGGASTQYF
13 | TRBJ1-1 | - | - | TRBV12-3/TRBV12-4 | TGTGCCAGCAGTCAGTACATGAACACTGAAGCTTTCTTT | CASSQYMNTEAFF
15 | TRBJ1-6 | once | TRBD1 | TRBV5-1 | TGCGCCAGCAGCTTCGGGACAGGGGGTAATTCACCCCTCCACTTT | CASSFGTGGNSPLHF
17 | TRBJ2-1 | - | - | TRBV18 | TGTGCCAGCTCCCTGACGATGGAGCTGAAATCCTACAATGAGCAGTTCTTC | CASSLTMELKSYNEQFF